A selection of T cell receptor beta chains follows, all from one sample in a study of cytotoxic CD8 clonotypes in ibrutinib-treated CLL. TCRdb's copy holds only in-frame clones and misses some; the assay was immunoSEQ multiplex PCR. In the table there are 250,000 or so clones, less than 75% of which are singletons. Sequencing used PBMCs, obtained after 24 months of ibrutinib treatment. These receptors all come from a human donor with chronic lymphocytic leukemia. The CDR3 runs from the conserved cysteine through the conserved F or W. Fields, in order: V gene, clone size, D gene, J gene, CDR3 protein, CDR3 DNA. A D gene is named only where the DNA matches it firmly. Part of the rows lack a size; the others show once, few, many or a class for expanded clones.

v_gene: TRBV27
abundance: NA
d_gene: NA
j_gene: TRBJ1-5
CDR3aa: CASSSGYNQPQHF
CDR3nt: TGTGCCAGCAGTTCCGGATATAATCAGCCCCAGCATTTT

v_gene: TRBV5-4
abundance: NA
d_gene: NA
j_gene: TRBJ2-1
CDR3aa: CASSSNNEQFF
CDR3nt: TGTGCCAGCAGCTCAAACAATGAGCAGTTCTTC

v_gene: TRBV10-3
abundance: NA
d_gene: TRBD1
j_gene: TRBJ2-2
CDR3aa: CAIKTGTGTGELFF
CDR3nt: TGTGCCATCAAAACCGGGACAGGGACCGGGGAGCTGTTTTTT

v_gene: TRBV2
abundance: few
d_gene: NA
j_gene: TRBJ1-2
CDR3aa: CASSEQSRGYTF
CDR3nt: TGTGCCAGCAGTGAACAGTCTAGGGGCTACACCTTC

v_gene: TRBV7-8
abundance: few
d_gene: NA
j_gene: TRBJ1-5
CDR3aa: CASSLDGHQHF
CDR3nt: TGTGCCAGCAGCTTAGACGGGCACCAGCATTTT

v_gene: TRBV2
abundance: NA
d_gene: TRBD1
j_gene: TRBJ1-2
CDR3aa: CASSEDRGLDYGYTF
CDR3nt: TGTGCCAGCAGTGAAGACAGGGGGCTGGACTATGGCTACACCTTC

v_gene: TRBV27
abundance: NA
d_gene: TRBD1
j_gene: TRBJ1-5
CDR3aa: CASSQTGGLGRTQHF
CDR3nt: TGTGCCAGCAGTCAAACAGGGGGGTTGGGGCGGACCCAGCATTTT

v_gene: TRBV28
abundance: few
d_gene: TRBD1
j_gene: TRBJ2-7
CDR3aa: CASSLSRDRVNEQYF
CDR3nt: TGTGCCAGCAGCCTCTCCCGGGACAGGGTCAACGAGCAGTACTTC

v_gene: TRBV5-1
abundance: NA
d_gene: NA
j_gene: TRBJ2-7
CDR3aa: CASSSSIYEQYF
CDR3nt: TGCGCCAGCAGTTCCTCGATATACGAGCAGTACTTC

v_gene: TRBV2
abundance: NA
d_gene: NA
j_gene: TRBJ2-4
CDR3aa: CASRTVDYLRNIQYF
CDR3nt: TGTGCCAGCAGGACGGTAGACTATTTAAGGAACATTCAGTACTTC

v_gene: TRBV27
abundance: few
d_gene: TRBD2
j_gene: TRBJ2-3
CDR3aa: CASSLSPSGRGDTQYF
CDR3nt: TGTGCCAGCAGTTTATCTCCTAGCGGGAGGGGAGATACGCAGTATTTT

v_gene: TRBV20-1
abundance: NA
d_gene: NA
j_gene: TRBJ2-7
CDR3aa: CSGSELDEQYF
CDR3nt: TGCAGTGGTAGCGAGTTAGACGAGCAGTACTTC

v_gene: TRBV19
abundance: NA
d_gene: TRBD2
j_gene: TRBJ2-3
CDR3aa: CASISTSGSYDTQYF
CDR3nt: TGTGCCAGTATTTCGACTAGCGGGAGTTACGATACGCAGTATTTT

v_gene: TRBV6-5
abundance: NA
d_gene: NA
j_gene: TRBJ2-7
CDR3aa: CASSYDRLGEQYF
CDR3nt: TGTGCCAGCAGTTACGACAGGCTCGGCGAGCAGTACTTC

v_gene: TRBV19
abundance: NA
d_gene: NA
j_gene: TRBJ2-6
CDR3aa: CASSPPFGANVLTF
CDR3nt: TGTGCCAGTAGTCCCCCCTTTGGGGCCAACGTCCTGACTTTC